This T cell receptor (beta chain) was profiled in a study of human T cells and chemical hapten exposure. Across the whole study: For the roughly 24-week duration of the study, patients were given weekly doses of diphenylcyclopropenone on the scalp. Small volume differences among pooled libraries mainly caused per-sample TCR yield variation. Whole-study results and caveats: TCRs at a frequency above 1 in 1000 stayed unchanged with DPC sensitization. PT1 expanded TCR counts correlated positively with patch test score.

Time point defined: patch test 1, 2 weeks after DPC sensitization. The treatment: therapeutic diphenylcyclopropenone sensitization with weekly scalp DPC. From the RACE reads, TCRdb called clonotypes with MiXCR, one entry per CDR3 protein. The sample has roughly 80,000 distinct CDR3 sequences, approximately 12% seen once. There are a few counts of this clonotype. The target antigen is unknown. The TCR originated in a woman aged 50 to 65 with alopecia areata. Some clones in this sample may be carry-over from other donors' samples. Sequencing was performed on whole blood, taken in connection with sensitization to the hapten diphenylcyclopropenone (DPC).

CDR3 sequence: CAISEVGSDDEQYF. CDR3 DNA: TGTGCCATCAGTGAGGTAGGGAGTGACGACGAGCAGTACTTC. The V gene is TRBV10-3, the J gene TRBJ2-7, with D perhaps TRBD2 (5 bases). Germline values: CDR1 ENHRY, CDR2 SYGVKD. V shed 2 bases and J shed 5 bases, with 13 bases lying between them. This CDR3 is 14 amino acids long.